The entry that follows covers one T cell receptor beta chain sequence. As yet, its antigen is unknown. PCR was performed a second time for about 6 to 12 cycles using a sample-barcoded 5' primer and a J-beta primer mix. Each cDNA molecule received a tag from a template-switch adaptor that had 12 random nucleotides. From the 5' RACE reads, TCRdb called clonotypes with MiXCR, one entry per CDR3 protein. Among roughly 500,000 distinct CDR3 sequences listed, less than 25% were seen once. PBMCs, at least 6 million per sample, were isolated. The source of the sample is a study of blood T cells in healthy people across ages. Whole-study findings and limits: The fall in TCR beta diversity per million T cells was roughly linear with age.

CDR3 length equals 18 residues. The germline gives CDR1 SGHTA, CDR2 FQGNSA. J was trimmed by 2 bases and V by 5 bases; bases with no gene match: 10. These data also featured in a second study, about T cells of mothers and their children. That source adds: Input to cDNA synthesis comprised all extracted RNA, at a ratio of around 1.5 ug per 15 ul.

Sequenced material: blood. The clonotype originates from a boy aged 5-17 years in good health. This chain uses TRBV7-2 with TRBJ2-7; TRBD2 agrees at 15 bases. CDR3 bases: TGTGCCAGCAGCGATCCGGGACTAGCGGGAGGAACCCCCTACGAGCAGTACTTC. Translating gives CASSDPGLAGGTPYEQYF. Together with reference TRBV7-2 and TRBJ2-7, the CDR3 gives the full variable domain: GAGVSQSPSNKVTEKGKDVELRCDPISGHTALYWYRQSLGQGLEFLIYFQGNSAPDKSGLPSDRFSAERTGGSVSTLTIQRTQQEDSAVYLCASSDPGLAGGTPYEQYFGPGTRLTVT.